The sequence of this T cell receptor (beta chain) was determined in a study of blood T cell repertoires in COVID-19. Study summary: Donors in the United States, Italy and Spain gave samples during acute or convalescent COVID-19. T cells, B-cell-depleted T cells, or PBMCs provided the cDNA or gDNA that served as material.

The assay was immunoSEQ multiplex PCR, and TCRdb's table has in-frame clones only and misses some. The repertoire holds roughly 240,000 clones, with over 75% as singletons. This CDR3 region has 15 residues. Trimming removed 6 bases from V and 9 bases from J; junction bases left unmatched: 8. CDR1 is SNHLY and CDR2 is FYNNEI in the germline V gene. The study recruited people aged roughly 18 to 100 years across 20 to 30 US areas. Sample: PBMCs or T cells enriched from blood (not recorded which). The V call is TRBV2, the J call TRBJ1-6, with 10 bases fitting TRBD1. The receptor's source is a woman aged 50 to 60 with acute COVID-19. Here the CDR3 DNA reads TGTGCCAGCAGGCTGACAGGGGGCGCGGGTTCACCCCTCCACTTT. Protein sequence: CASRLTGGAGSPLHF.